These 9 T cell receptor beta chains originate from one sample sequenced in a study of identical twins (dated by TCRdb to the mid-2010s). Library preparation used 5' RACE. The sequencer was an Illumina HiSeq 2000. TCRdb handled the public reads itself, with Q25 trimming in fastp and clone calling in MiXCR, and kept productive beta chains. Each entry is one CDR3 protein sequence, shown with its most common DNA and genes. This sample holds around 250,000 distinct CDR3 sequences; approximately 11% were observed only once. The top ten hold about 4.1% of the sample. The sample also formed part of further work on yellow fever vaccine responses in identical twins.

Input material: memory (CD45RO+) T cells sorted from blood. The intended sense of this specimen's cell subset or site label: CD45RO+ enriched T cells. All receptors derive from a woman under 30 in good health.

This clonotype was counted between two and nine times. This chain uses TRBV2 with TRBJ2-2; D may be TRBD2 (6 bases). The V and J ends lost 5 bases and 10 bases respectively, with 11 bases between them. Germline lookup yields CDR1 SNHLY and CDR2 FYNNEI. The CDR3 extends over 12 amino acids. In DNA, the CDR3 is TGTGCCAGCAGTAGGAGGGTTGTGGAGCTGTTTTTT. Its translation: CASSRRVVELFF.

The chain links TRBV15 to TRBJ2-7; tentative D call: TRBD2 (5 bases). Trimming removed 1 base at V and 2 bases at J, with 12 bases between. This CDR3 is 15 amino acids long. The germline V gene has CDR1 LNHNV and CDR2 YYDKDF (reference sequence). The CDR3 nucleotides read TGTGCCACCAGCAGAGGATCCGGGGTTACCTACGAGCAGTACTTC. Translating gives CATSRGSGVTYEQYF.

This clonotype has just a few counts. This chain connects TRBV20-1 to TRBJ2-5, with D uncertain. From germline, CDR1 is DFQATT and CDR2 SNEGSKA (reference sequence). Trimming took off 6 bases at V and 4 bases at J, with 21 bases between the two ends. This CDR3 spans 15 amino acids. DNA for the CDR3: TGCAGTGCCATCGCGCTCATCCGGGTCAGAGAGACCCAGTACTTC. It translates to CSAIALIRVRETQYF.

The chain uses TRBV7-9 and TRBJ1-2; D call uncertain. The ends were cut back, 1 base at V and 3 bases at J, with 12 bases in the middle. CDR1 is SEHNR, CDR2 FQNEAQ, per germline (reference sequence). The CDR3 has 15 amino acids. The CDR3 bases are TGTGCCAGCAGCTTAGATCACACCGCACACTATGGCTACACCTTC. Amino acid sequence: CASSLDHTAHYGYTF. The whole variable domain, remainder taken from reference TRBV7-9 and TRBJ1-2, is DTGVSQNPRHKITKRGQNVTFRCDPISEHNRLYWYRQTLGQGPEFLTYFQNEAQLEKSRLLSDRFSAERPKGSFSTLEIQRTEQGDSAMYLCASSLDHTAHYGYTFGSGTRLTVV.

There are many counts of this clonotype. This sequence joins TRBV7-2 and TRBJ2-7; TRBD2 matches 11 bases. V was pared by 1 base and J by 8 bases, with 7 bases of the junction left unmatched. The CDR3 has 15 residues. Germline lookup yields CDR1 SGHTA and CDR2 FQGNSA. The CDR3 DNA is TGTGCCAGCAGCTTAGGACGACTAGCGGGAACAAAGCAGTACTTC. Translated, it gives CASSLGRLAGTKQYF.

The chain recombines TRBV20-1 with TRBJ2-1, with 9 bases lining up with TRBD2. The trim removed 6 bases at V and 2 bases at J, leaving 8 bases unmatched. From germline, CDR1 is DFQATT and CDR2 SNEGSKA (reference sequence). This CDR3 is 15 amino acids long. CDR3 loop: CSAPRTSDPYNEQFF. In DNA, the CDR3 is TGCAGTGCCCCCCGGACTAGCGACCCCTACAATGAGCAGTTCTTC.

This clonotype was found a few times. V usage is TRBV27 and J usage is TRBJ2-7; D unclear. CDR3 length: 11 amino acids. V shed 6 bases and J shed 5 bases, with 8 bases lying between them. Germline CDR1 MNHEY, CDR2 SMNVEV (reference sequence). CDR3 nucleotides: TGTGCCAGCAGGCGACTCAACGAGCAGTACTTC. Translating it yields CASRRLNEQYF.

Only a few counts were recorded for this clonotype. A read error may account for a junction end that differs from germline. The V call is TRBV6-1, the J call TRBJ2-5; tentatively, D is TRBD1 or TRBD2 (5 bases each). Germline lookup yields CDR1 MNHNS and CDR2 SASEGT. The CDR3 runs to 18 residues. CDR3 loop: CASSPYFVSGTSQENQYF. Here the CDR3 DNA reads TGTGCCAGCAGTCCCTATTTCGTATCAGGGACGTCCCAAGAGAACCAGTACTTC.

The J gene is TRBJ1-1, the V gene TRBV20-1; D unclear. This CDR3 is 11 amino acids long. Trimming removed 2 bases at V and 10 bases at J, with 11 bases between. CDR1 is DFQATT, CDR2 SNEGSKA, per germline (reference sequence). CDR3 residues: CSARKTLRAFF. For the CDR3, the DNA is TGCAGTGCTAGAAAGACTTTGAGAGCTTTCTTT.